The clone carrying this T cell receptor (beta chain) was counted many times. The source of the sample is a study of neurological immune-mediated disorders. Germline V gene data show CDR1 as SGHTA and CDR2 as FQGNSA. The CDR3 is made up of 14 amino acids. J was trimmed by 10 bases and V by 0 bases; bases with no gene match: 5. The team produced cDNA through 5'RACE using 10-nucleotide random UMIs. TCRdb re-called the 5' RACE reads through MiXCR, storing one row per CDR3 protein. This table holds around 40,000 distinct CDR3 sequences, 6.5% to 8.5% found once. For sorted libraries, the input was 1 million CD4+ or CD8+ T cells.

The sample comprised CD4+ T cells from blood. This TCR was sampled from a middle-aged man in good health. The chain combines TRBV7-2 with TRBJ2-3, with 9 positions matching TRBD2. CDR3 bases: TGTGCCAGCAGCTTAGCGCTAGCGGGAAGTGCGCAGTATTTT. It yields the protein CASSLALAGSAQYF.